The T cell receptor beta chain described here comes from a study of T cells after yellow fever vaccination. General study points: Contamination by abundant bulk-population clonotypes could be present in FACS-sorted repertoires. Booster samples showed a return of most primary-vaccination clones (under 97% CD4, roughly 85% CD8). A weaker secondary response peaked on day 5, the primary on day 15.

Note on this clonotype: Antigen unknown.

CDR3 length equals 15 residues. Germline V gives CDR1 DFQATT, CDR2 SNEGSKA (reference sequence). Trimming took 0 bases from V and 4 from J; bases not matched to a gene: 5. One entry per CDR3 protein results from TCRdb running MiXCR on the 5' RACE reads. The table has fewer than 90,000 distinct CDR3 sequences, roughly 6.9% seen once. The sequenced sample was CD8+ T cells sorted from PBMCs, obtained 4 to 5 days after the first yellow fever vaccination. This sequence originates from a man between 18 and 29 years old who received the YFV17D yellow fever vaccine. The V and J genes are TRBV20-1 and TRBJ2-1, with TRBD2 matching over 8 bases. This CDR3 reads CSARDPRGGYNEQFF. CDR3 coding DNA: TGCAGTGCTAGAGATCCTCGCGGGGGGTACAATGAGCAGTTCTTC.